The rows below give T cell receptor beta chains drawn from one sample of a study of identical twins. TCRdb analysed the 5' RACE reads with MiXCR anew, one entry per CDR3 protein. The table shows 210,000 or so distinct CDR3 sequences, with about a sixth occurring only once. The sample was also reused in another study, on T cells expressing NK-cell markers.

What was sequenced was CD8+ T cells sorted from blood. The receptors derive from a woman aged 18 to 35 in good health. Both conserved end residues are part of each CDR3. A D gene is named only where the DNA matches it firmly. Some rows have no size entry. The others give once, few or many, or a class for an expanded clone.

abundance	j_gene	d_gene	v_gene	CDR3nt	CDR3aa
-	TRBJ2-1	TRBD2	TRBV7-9	TGTGCCAGCAGCCCCTGGGCGGGGGGGGCTGAGCAGTTCTTC	CASSPWAGGAEQFF
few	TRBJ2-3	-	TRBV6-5	TGTGCCAGCAGTTACTCACGGCAGGGTACAGATACGCAGTATTTT	CASSYSRQGTDTQYF
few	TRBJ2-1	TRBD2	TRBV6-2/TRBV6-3	TGTGCCAGCAGTTACGATAGTAGCGGGGGGCACAATGAGCAGTTCTTC	CASSYDSSGGHNEQFF
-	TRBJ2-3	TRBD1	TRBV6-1	TGTGCCAGCAGTACCATCCCCGGACAGGGGGCAGATACGCAGTATTTT	CASSTIPGQGADTQYF
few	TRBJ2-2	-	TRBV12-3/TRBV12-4	TGTGCCAGCAGCTCCTCCTCGGGCCTCACCGGGGAGCTGTTTTTT	CASSSSSGLTGELFF
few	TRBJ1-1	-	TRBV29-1	TGCAGCGCCATCATGAACACTGAAGCTTTCTTT	CSAIMNTEAFF
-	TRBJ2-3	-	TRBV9	TGTGCCAGCAGCGTAAGGGCTGGGCAAAGCACAGATACGCAGTATTTT	CASSVRAGQSTDTQYF
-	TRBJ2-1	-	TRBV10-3	TGTGCCATCAGTGAAGAATCCCGGACGGGTGCGAATGAGCAGTTCTTC	CAISEESRTGANEQFF
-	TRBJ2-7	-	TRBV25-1	TGTGCCAGCAGTACCGGGAGTTGGTACGAGCAGTACTTC	CASSTGSWYEQYF
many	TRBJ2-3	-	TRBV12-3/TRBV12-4	TGTGCCAGCGACCCCGGACGGGATACGCAGTATTTT	CASDPGRDTQYF
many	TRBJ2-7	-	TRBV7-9	TGTGCCAGCAGCTCCCCGAGAGGACATACCTACGAGCAGTACTTC	CASSSPRGHTYEQYF
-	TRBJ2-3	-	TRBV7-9	TGTGCCAGCAGCGACAGGAGGCCTGCCCCCTTGGCAGATACGCAGTATTTT	CASSDRRPAPLADTQYF
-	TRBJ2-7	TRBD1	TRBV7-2	TGTGCCAGCAGCCCATGGACAGGAGCCTACGAGCAGTACTTC	CASSPWTGAYEQYF
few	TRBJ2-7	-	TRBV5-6	TGTGCCAGCAGCTCTCATTCCTACGAGCAGTACTTC	CASSSHSYEQYF
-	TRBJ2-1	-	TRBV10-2	TGCGCCAGCACCGAAGGTGGCTGGGGCAATGAGCAGTTCTTC	CASTEGGWGNEQFF
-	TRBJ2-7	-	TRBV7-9	TGTGCCAGCGCGCAGGGTCGGGACAAGCAGTACTTC	CASAQGRDKQYF
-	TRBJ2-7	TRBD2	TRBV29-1	TGCAGCGTAGCGGGACTAGCGGGCGCTTCCTACGAGCAGTACTTC	CSVAGLAGASYEQYF
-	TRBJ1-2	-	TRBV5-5	TGTGCCAGCAGCTTGGGGGAGAACTATGGCTACACCTTC	CASSLGENYGYTF
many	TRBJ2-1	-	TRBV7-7	TGTGCCAGCAGTTTAGGGGCGTCCTCCTACAATGAGCAGTTCTTC	CASSLGASSYNEQFF
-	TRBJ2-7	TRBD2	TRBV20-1	TGCAGTACGCGGGGGGGAGGATCCTACGAGCAGTACTTC	CSTRGGGSYEQYF
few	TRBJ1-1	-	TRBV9	TGTGCCAGCAGCGCGACAGGGAACACTGAAGCTTTCTTT	CASSATGNTEAFF
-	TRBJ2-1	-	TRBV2	TGTGCCAGCAGGGACTACGAGGAGAGCTCCTACAATGAGCAGTTCTTC	CASRDYEESSYNEQFF
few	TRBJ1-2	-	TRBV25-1	TGTGCCAGCGGACAGATGCCCTTTTCTGGCTACACCTTC	CASGQMPFSGYTF
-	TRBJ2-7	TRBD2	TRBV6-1	TGTGCCAGCAGTCGGACTAGCGGGGGGGCCGGTGAGCAGTACTTC	CASSRTSGGAGEQYF
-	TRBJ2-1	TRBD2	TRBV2	TGTGCCAGCGCTGGACTAGCGGGTTACAATGAGCAGTTCTTC	CASAGLAGYNEQFF
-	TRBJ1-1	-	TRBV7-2	TGTGCCAGCAGCTTATTGGGCAGGGAAGCTTTCTTT	CASSLLGREAFF
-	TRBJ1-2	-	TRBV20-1	TGCAGTGCCATCGTGACCAGGGACTATGGCTACACCTTC	CSAIVTRDYGYTF
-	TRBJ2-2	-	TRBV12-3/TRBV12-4	TGTGCCAGCACCCCGTCTAGGGGCACCGGGGAGCTGTTTTTT	CASTPSRGTGELFF
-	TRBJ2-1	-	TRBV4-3	TGCGCCAGCAGCCTCGCTGTGGGCTCCTACAATGAGCAGTTCTTC	CASSLAVGSYNEQFF
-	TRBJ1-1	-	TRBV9	TGTGCCAGCAGCGGGGTGACAGGCGTCAACACTGAAGCTTTCTTT	CASSGVTGVNTEAFF
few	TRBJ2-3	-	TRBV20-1	TGCAGTGCTAGCGGGTTGGAGGGTACGCAGTATTTT	CSASGLEGTQYF
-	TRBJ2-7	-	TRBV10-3	TGTGCCATCAGTGAAGGTTACGGAGGGTACGAGCAGTACTTC	CAISEGYGGYEQYF
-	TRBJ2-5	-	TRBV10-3	TGTGCCATCAGGGGGGACTTGGGAGAGACCCAGTACTTC	CAIRGDLGETQYF
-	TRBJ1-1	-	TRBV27	TGTGCCAGCAGTTTCCAGGGATTCACTGAAGCTTTCTTT	CASSFQGFTEAFF
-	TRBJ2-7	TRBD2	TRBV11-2	TGTGCCAGCAGCCTGATCCTAGCGGGGGATCTTACCGAGCAGTACTTC	CASSLILAGDLTEQYF
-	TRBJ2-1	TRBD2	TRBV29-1	TGCAGCGTGCTAGCGGGAGGGACCTACAATGAGCAGTTCTTC	CSVLAGGTYNEQFF
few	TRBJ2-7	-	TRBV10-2	TGCGCCAGCAGTGCAGACAGGAGTTACGAGCAGTACTTC	CASSADRSYEQYF
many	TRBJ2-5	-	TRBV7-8	TGTGCCAGCAGCTTAGGATCTATCGAGACCCAGTACTTC	CASSLGSIETQYF
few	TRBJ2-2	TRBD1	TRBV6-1	TGTGCCAGCAGCCGGGGACAGGCGAACACCGGGGAGCTGTTTTTT	CASSRGQANTGELFF
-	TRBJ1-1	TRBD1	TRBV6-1	TGTGCCAGCAGGCGGGACAGTGGGAACACTGAAGCTTTCTTT	CASRRDSGNTEAFF
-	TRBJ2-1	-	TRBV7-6	TGTGCCAGCAGCTTAGCAGGGGACTCCTACAATGAGCAGTTCTTC	CASSLAGDSYNEQFF